The next 23 T cell receptor beta chains were all read from a single sample in a study of T-cell reconstitution after alpha-beta-depleted transplantation in children. Unique molecular identifiers were used in preparing the TCRbeta library. One entry per CDR3 protein, called by TCRdb with MiXCR from the PCR reads. In the table there are 200,000 to 250,000 distinct CDR3 sequences, approximately 12% of which are singletons. Sequenced material: PBMCs from the stem cell graft donor, taken from the stem cell graft. The origin of the receptors is a human donor who donated a stem cell graft to a child with acute lymphoblastic leukemia.

The sample holds many counts of this clonotype. The rearrangement links TRBV5-1 to TRBJ2-7, with D possibly being TRBD2 (5 bases). CDR3 length: 14 residues. The germline CDR1 and CDR2 sequences are SGHRS and YFSETQ. Trimming took 2 bases from V and 6 from J, leaving 15 bases between them. CDR3 in amino acids: CASSLEVASVEQYF. CDR3 nucleotides: TGCGCCAGCAGCTTAGAAGTAGCGTCGGTCGAGCAGTACTTC. Full variable domain (outside the CDR3, taken from reference TRBV5-1 and TRBJ2-7): KAGVTQTPRYLIKTRGQQVTLSCSPISGHRSVSWYQQTPGQGLQFLFEYFSETQRNKGNFPGRFSGRQFSNSRSEMNVSTLELGDSALYLCASSLEVASVEQYFGPGTRLTVT.

V is TRBV18 and J is TRBJ2-7; 12 nucleotides align to TRBD1. Germline lookup yields CDR1 KGHSH and CDR2 LQKENI. Trimming took 5 bases from V and 6 from J; bases not matched to a gene: 11. This CDR3 has 16 residues. Here the CDR3 DNA reads TGTGCCAGCTCAGCATCCGGGACAGGGGGCTCGAGCGAGCAGTACTTC. Translating gives CASSASGTGGSSEQYF.

This clonotype was counted at least ten times. This chain uses TRBV6-1 with TRBJ2-2; 8 bases map to TRBD2. V shed 6 bases, J shed 5 bases, and the junction held 11 bases outside the gene matches. Germline CDR1 and CDR2: MNHNS and SASEGT. The CDR3 is 16 amino acids. As DNA, the CDR3 is TGTGCCAGCAGACCCAGTTTCGGGGGGGCGACCGGGGAGCTGTTTTTT. Translation: CASRPSFGGATGELFF.

This clonotype came up many times. The chain has TRBV7-2 and TRBJ2-5; 8 bases agree with TRBD2. The CDR3 runs to 16 residues. Germline-derived CDR1 and CDR2 are SGHTA and FQGNSA. Unmatched junction bases numbered 15, after V lost 8 bases and J lost 4 bases. The CDR3 DNA reads TGTGCCAGCCGACTAGCGCAACCACCAAGGATAGAGACCCAGTACTTC. Protein: CASRLAQPPRIETQYF.

This clonotype was observed at least ten times. The chain carries TRBV9 and TRBJ2-3; possibly TRBD1 or TRBD2 for D (5 bases each). Germline CDR1 is SGDLS and CDR2 is YYNGEE. Trimming left V 0 bases short and J 0 bases short, with 8 bases between. CDR3 length: 15 amino acids. The CDR3 DNA is TGTGCCAGCAGCGTAGGGTGGGGGAGCACAGATACGCAGTATTTT. Its translation is CASSVGWGSTDTQYF. Complete variable domain (other parts from reference TRBV9 and TRBJ2-3): DSGVTQTPKHLITATGQRVTLRCSPRSGDLSVYWYQQSLDQGLQFLIQYYNGEERAKGNILERFSAQQFPDLHSELNLSSLELGDSALYFCASSVGWGSTDTQYFGPGTRLTVL.

The table lists this clonotype with many counts. This rearrangement joins TRBV6-1 to TRBJ2-6, with D possibly matching TRBD1 (5 bases). Germline-derived CDR1 and CDR2 are MNHNS and SASEGT. The CDR3 has 15 residues. The germline V and J ends were trimmed by 6 bases and 2 bases, with 11 bases remaining between them. This CDR3 reads CASRAGPAGANVLTF. In DNA form, the CDR3 reads TGTGCCAGCAGGGCAGGGCCCGCTGGGGCCAACGTCCTGACTTTC.

In its sample, this clonotype was seen many times. The chain carries TRBV12-3 or TRBV12-4 and TRBJ2-1; D unresolved. V shed 6 bases and J shed 8 bases, with 20 bases lying between them. The CDR3 totals 15 residues. DNA of the CDR3: TGTGCCAGCAGGATACCCTCTGACCCTAAGGATGAGCAGTTCTTC. Translation: CASRIPSDPKDEQFF.

This clonotype was detected a few times. This rearrangement joins TRBV7-9 to TRBJ2-5; perhaps TRBD2 as D (5 bases). Trimming cost V 1 base and J 4 bases, with 7 bases left between them. Germline V gives CDR1 SEHNR, CDR2 FQNEAQ (reference sequence). The CDR3 has 13 amino acids. CDR3 loop: CASSLGLPETQYF. The CDR3 region has the DNA TGTGCCAGCAGCTTAGGACTACCAGAGACCCAGTACTTC.

This clonotype was recorded at least ten times. The chain links TRBV5-6 to TRBJ1-4; D is perhaps TRBD1 (5 bases). V was clipped by 3 bases and J by 8 bases, with 11 bases between them. The germline gives CDR1 SGHDT, CDR2 YYEEEE. The CDR3 runs 13 residues. As DNA, the CDR3 is TGTGCCAGCAGCTCCGGGACCTCCGAAAAACTGTTTTTT. This translates into CASSSGTSEKLFF.

This clonotype was picked up many times. This chain's CDR3 is CASGLGDEQYF. In DNA form, the CDR3 reads TGCGCCAGCGGACTGGGGGACGAGCAGTACTTC. V and J are TRBV5-1 and TRBJ2-7; TRBD1 or TRBD2 may be the D gene (5 bases each). CDR3 length: 11 residues. Trimming removed 7 bases at V and 5 bases at J, with 10 bases between. Germline CDR1 is SGHRS and CDR2 is YFSETQ.

A word on this clonotype: This may come from a read error, since a much larger clone is one base off. The J gene is TRBJ1-1, the V gene TRBV11-2, with D perhaps matching TRBD1 (5 bases). The germline CDR1 and CDR2 sequences are SGHAT and FQNNGV. The CDR3 extends over 15 amino acids. The DNA for the CDR3 is TGTGCCAGCGGCTTAGGGGAGGGACGGGGCACTGAAGCTTTCTTT. This translates into CASGLGEGRGTEAFF. The full variable domain, completed using reference TRBV11-2 and TRBJ1-1, is EAGVAQSPRYKIIEKRQSVAFWCNPISGHATLYWYQQILGQGPKLLIQFQNNGVVDDSQLPKDRFSAERLKGVDSTLKIQPAKLEDSAVYLCASGLGEGRGTEAFFGQGTRLTVV.

This clonotype was seen at least ten times. The chain recombines TRBV5-1 with TRBJ1-5, with a tentative D call TRBD1 (5 bases). Trimming stripped 4 bases from V and 4 bases from J, with 18 bases between. The CDR3 is 16 residues long. Germline V CDR1 and CDR2: SGHRS, YFSETQ. The CDR3: CASSPLGPRENQPQHF. For the CDR3, the DNA is TGCGCCAGCAGCCCTTTGGGGCCAAGGGAGAATCAGCCCCAGCATTTT.

This clonotype was seen many times. The chain recombines TRBV6-4 with TRBJ2-2, with a weak D call TRBD2 (5 bases). Trimming took 2 bases from V and 7 from J, leaving 8 bases between them. In germline, CDR1 is MRHNA, CDR2 SNTAGT. The CDR3 has 13 residues. CDR3 in amino acids: CASSDRENGELFF. Written as DNA, the CDR3 is TGTGCCAGCAGTGACAGGGAGAACGGGGAGCTGTTTTTT.

This clonotype has at least ten counts. The chain carries TRBV29-1 and TRBJ2-1; TRBD1 agrees at 9 bases. The CDR3 runs to 14 residues. Looked up from germline, CDR1 is SQVTM and CDR2 is ANQGSEA. The J segment lost 12 bases and the V segment lost 6 bases, leaving 15 bases of the junction unmatched. This CDR3 reads CSVGSGDRVHRQFF. CDR3 nucleotides: TGCAGCGTCGGGAGTGGGGACAGGGTACATCGGCAGTTCTTC.

This clonotype was counted ten times or more. The chain recombines TRBV11-2 with TRBJ2-7; the match to TRBD1 covers 7 bases. The CDR3 has 15 residues. V shed 4 bases, J shed 2 bases, and the junction held 8 bases outside the gene matches. Germline assignment: CDR1 SGHAT and CDR2 FQNNGV. CDR3 nucleotides: TGTGCCAGCAGCTCACCCACGGGACAGACCTACGAGCAGTACTTC. This codes for CASSSPTGQTYEQYF. The whole variable domain, filled in from reference TRBV11-2 and TRBJ2-7, reads EAGVAQSPRYKIIEKRQSVAFWCNPISGHATLYWYQQILGQGPKLLIQFQNNGVVDDSQLPKDRFSAERLKGVDSTLKIQPAKLEDSAVYLCASSSPTGQTYEQYFGPGTRLTVT.

This clonotype was seen ten or more times. This rearrangement joins TRBV5-1 to TRBJ1-3, with D maybe TRBD1 (6 bases). The germline V and J ends were trimmed by 2 bases and 4 bases, with 19 bases remaining between them. Germline-derived CDR1 and CDR2 are SGHRS and YFSETQ. CDR3 length equals 17 residues. CDR3: CASSFTSGGSLGNTIYF. The CDR3 coding sequence is TGCGCCAGCAGCTTCACTTCCGGGGGCTCTTTAGGAAACACCATATATTTT.

Many counts were recorded for this clonotype. The chain uses TRBV5-1 and TRBJ2-1; 12 nucleotides line up with TRBD2. CDR1 is SGHRS and CDR2 is YFSETQ in the germline V gene. The CDR3 loop spans 18 amino acids. V shed 1 base, J shed 5 bases, and the junction held 10 bases outside the gene matches. The DNA of the CDR3 is TGCGCCAGCAGCTTGTGGCTAGCGGGGGGGCAACGGAACAATGAGCAGTTCTTC. Its protein product is CASSLWLAGGQRNNEQFF.

Of note for this clonotype: No conserved phenylalanine or tryptophan ends this CDR3, so it is likely a read error. The gene calls are TRBV6-5 and TRBJ2-1; D is perhaps TRBD1 (5 bases). Between the trimmed V and J ends, which lost 4 bases and 3 bases, there was a span of 16 bases. This CDR3 contains 16 residues. From germline, CDR1 is MNHEY and CDR2 SVGAGI. The CDR3 coding sequence is TGTGCCAGCAGTTCAAGGACAATTACGTACTACAATGAGCAGTTCATC. This gives the protein CASSSRTITYYNEQFI.

There are many counts of this clonotype. V usage is TRBV5-6 and J usage is TRBJ1-2; maybe TRBD1 (6 bases). This CDR3 is 16 amino acids long. CDR1 and CDR2 from the germline V gene are SGHDT and YYEEEE. The germline V and J ends were trimmed by 4 bases and 0 bases, with 16 bases remaining between them. Written as DNA, the CDR3 is TGTGCCAGCAGCAGCCGATATACAGGGACTAACTATGGCTACACCTTC. Its translation is CASSSRYTGTNYGYTF. The full variable domain, in which reference TRBV5-6 and TRBJ1-2 provide the parts outside the CDR3, is DAGVTQSPTHLIKTRGQQVTLRCSPKSGHDTVSWYQQALGQGPQFIFQYYEEEERQRGNFPDRFSGHQFPNYSSELNVNALLLGDSALYLCASSSRYTGTNYGYTFGSGTRLTVV.

In its sample, this clonotype was seen many times. This sequence joins TRBV10-2 and TRBJ1-6, with unresolved D. V lost 5 bases and J 7 bases, leaving 15 bases between the germline ends. Germline loops: CDR1 WSHSY, CDR2 SAAADI. The CDR3 extends over 15 amino acids. CDR3 region: CASSLLRPPNSPLHF. The CDR3 DNA sequence: TGCGCCAGCAGTCTGCTCAGACCTCCGAATTCACCCCTCCACTTT.

This clonotype was seen repeatedly, ten times or more. The chain combines TRBV5-1 with TRBJ2-1; either TRBD1 or TRBD2 may supply D (5 bases each). The germline V gene has CDR1 SGHRS and CDR2 YFSETQ. V was pared by 4 bases and J by 7 bases, with 15 bases between. This CDR3 comprises 14 residues. The CDR3: CASSAGAVSNEQFF. The CDR3 nucleotides read TGCGCCAGCAGCGCCGGGGCAGTTAGTAATGAGCAGTTCTTC.

This clonotype was detected many times. The chain uses TRBV6-5 and TRBJ2-2; no reliable D call. The CDR3 length is 17 residues. Germline CDR1 reads MNHEY; CDR2 reads SVGAGI. Trimming took off 0 bases at V and 3 bases at J, with 14 bases between the two ends. The CDR3 is CASSYSYSQLDTGELFF. The DNA for the CDR3 is TGTGCCAGCAGTTACTCTTACAGTCAATTGGACACCGGGGAGCTGTTTTTT.

Many counts were recorded for this clonotype. The genes are TRBV29-1 and TRBJ1-5; D unclear. The CDR3 extends over 12 amino acids. V lost 4 bases, J lost 5 bases, and 9 bases lay in between. Per the germline V gene, CDR1 is SQVTM and CDR2 is ANQGSEA. The CDR3 DNA is TGCAGCGTTGGAGCAGGCGATCAGCCCCAGCATTTT. Its protein is CSVGAGDQPQHF. Variable domain in full (rest from reference TRBV29-1 and TRBJ1-5): SAVISQKPSRDICQRGTSLTIQCQVDSQVTMMFWYRQQPGQSLTLIATANQGSEATYESGFVIDKFPISRPNLTFSTLTVSNMSPEDSSIYLCSVGAGDQPQHFGDGTRLSIL.